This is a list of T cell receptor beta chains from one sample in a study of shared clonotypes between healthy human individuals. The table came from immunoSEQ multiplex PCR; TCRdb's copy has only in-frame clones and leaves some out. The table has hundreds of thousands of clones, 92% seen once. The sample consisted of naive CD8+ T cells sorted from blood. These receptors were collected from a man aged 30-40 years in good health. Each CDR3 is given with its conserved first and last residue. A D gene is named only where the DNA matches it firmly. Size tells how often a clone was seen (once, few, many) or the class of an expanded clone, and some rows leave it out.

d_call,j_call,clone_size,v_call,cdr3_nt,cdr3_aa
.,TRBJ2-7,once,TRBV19,TGTGCCAGTAGTCAGACAGTAGTGAACGAGCAGTACTTC,CASSQTVVNEQYF
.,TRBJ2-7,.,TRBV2,TGTGCCAGCAGTTTATCCCACGAGCAGTACTTC,CASSLSHEQYF
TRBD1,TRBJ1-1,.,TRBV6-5,TGTGCCAGCAGTATCGCCGGGACAGTGAACACTGAAGCTTTCTTT,CASSIAGTVNTEAFF
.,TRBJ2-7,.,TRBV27,TGTGCCAGCAGTTTCATGGGACACCGTTCCGAGCAGTACTTC,CASSFMGHRSEQYF
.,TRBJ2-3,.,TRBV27,TGTGCCAGCAAAGGGCCCGTAGCTGCAGATACGCAGTATTTT,CASKGPVAADTQYF
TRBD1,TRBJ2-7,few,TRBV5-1,TGCGCCAGCAGCTTTGGGACAGGGACCTACGAGCAGTACTTC,CASSFGTGTYEQYF
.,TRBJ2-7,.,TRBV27,TGTGCCAGCAGCCGAACCCGGACCTACGAGCAGTACTTC,CASSRTRTYEQYF
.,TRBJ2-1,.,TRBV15,TGTGCCACCAGCAACGCCGCTTGGGACAATGAGCAGTTCTTC,CATSNAAWDNEQFF
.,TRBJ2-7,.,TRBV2,TGTGCCAGCAGTGGAGACAGGCTCTACGAGCAGTACTTC,CASSGDRLYEQYF
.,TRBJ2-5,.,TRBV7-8,TGTGCCAGCAGCTTTAAACCGGGACGGCAAGAGACCCAGTACTTC,CASSFKPGRQETQYF
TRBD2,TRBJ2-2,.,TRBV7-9,TGTGCCAGCAGCGACCCTAGCGGAAGGGCACCTGGGGAGCTGTTTTTT,CASSDPSGRAPGELFF
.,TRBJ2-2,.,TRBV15,TGTGCCACCAGCAGAGATCTGGCAGGGAACACCGGGGAGCTGTTTTTT,CATSRDLAGNTGELFF
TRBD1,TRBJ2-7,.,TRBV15,TGTGCCACCAGCAGAGATTTAGGACAGGGAACCTACGAGCAGTACTTC,CATSRDLGQGTYEQYF
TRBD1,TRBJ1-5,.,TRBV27,TGTGCCAGCAAGCTGGGGGGTTACGACAGGGATCAGCCCCAGCATTTT,CASKLGGYDRDQPQHF
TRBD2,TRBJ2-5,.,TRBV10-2,TGCGCCAGCAGTGACGGGACTAGCGGGACCTACCAAGAGACCCAGTACTTC,CASSDGTSGTYQETQYF
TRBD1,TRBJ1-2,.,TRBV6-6,TGTGCCAGCAGTTACTATCGGACAGGGGGCAGCTATGGCTACACCTTC,CASSYYRTGGSYGYTF
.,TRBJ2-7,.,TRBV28,TGTGCCAGCAGTCCACAGGGAGGAACCTACGAGCAGTACTTC,CASSPQGGTYEQYF
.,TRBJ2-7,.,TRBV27,TGTGCCAGCAGTTTATCGGCGGGGTCTTCCCTCTCCTACGAGCAGTACTTC,CASSLSAGSSLSYEQYF
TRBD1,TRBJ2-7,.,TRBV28,TGTGCCAGCAGTTCCGCCGGGACAGGGACCTACGAGCAGTACTTC,CASSSAGTGTYEQYF
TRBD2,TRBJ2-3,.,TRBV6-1,TGTGCCAGCAGTGATGCTAGCGGGAGGCCCCAGACGCAGTATTTT,CASSDASGRPQTQYF
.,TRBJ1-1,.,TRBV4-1,TGCGCCAGCAGCCAAGGGGGCCTGAACACTGAAGCTTTCTTT,CASSQGGLNTEAFF
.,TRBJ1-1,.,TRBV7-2,TGTGCCAGCAGCTTTGGCAACACTGAAGCTTTCTTT,CASSFGNTEAFF
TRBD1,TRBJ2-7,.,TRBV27,TGTGCCACCTCCTCCGGGACAGGGGTTCACGAGCAGTACTTC,CATSSGTGVHEQYF
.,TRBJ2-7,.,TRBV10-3,TGTGCCATCAGTGGAGGGGTCGGCGGCTACGAGCAGTACTTC,CAISGGVGGYEQYF
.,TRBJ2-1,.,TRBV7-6,TGTGCCAGCAGCTTCGAAGCGGAGTCGAGCTCCTACAATGAGCAGTTCTTC,CASSFEAESSSYNEQFF
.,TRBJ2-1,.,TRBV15,TGTGCCAGACCCGGGCGCTGGAGCTCCTACAATGAGCAGTTCTTC,CARPGRWSSYNEQFF
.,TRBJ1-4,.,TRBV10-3,TGTGCCATCAGTGAGATGAATGAAAATGAAAAACTGTTTTTT,CAISEMNENEKLFF
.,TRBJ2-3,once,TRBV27,TGTGCCAGCAGTTTAACCGGCACACGCACAGATACGCAGTATTTT,CASSLTGTRTDTQYF
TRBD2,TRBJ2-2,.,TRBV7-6,TGTGCCAGCAGCCGAGCGGGAGGGCCGGTCGGGGAGCTGTTTTTT,CASSRAGGPVGELFF
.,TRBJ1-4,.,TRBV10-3,TGTGCCATCAGTGAGGGGGACCCTCAGGATGAAAAACTGTTTTTT,CAISEGDPQDEKLFF
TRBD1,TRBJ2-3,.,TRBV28,TGTGCCAGCAGTGCACCCATCCGGGACAGTATAACGCAGTATTTT,CASSAPIRDSITQYF
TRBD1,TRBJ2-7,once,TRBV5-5,TGTGCCAGCAGCCAGAACCGGGACAGGGTCCACGAGCAGTACTTC,CASSQNRDRVHEQYF
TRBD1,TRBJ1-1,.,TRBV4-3,TGCGCCAGCAGCCAGGACAGGGGTCTTGACACTGAAGCTTTCTTT,CASSQDRGLDTEAFF
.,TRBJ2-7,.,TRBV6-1,TGTGCCAGCAGCGAAACGGGGGTTGTGTACGAGCAGTACTTC,CASSETGVVYEQYF
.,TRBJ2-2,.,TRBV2,TGTGCCAGCAGTGAAGCGGCCGGGACCCCCGGGGAGCTGTTTTTT,CASSEAAGTPGELFF
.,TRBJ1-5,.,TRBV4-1,TGCGCCAGCAGCCCATTAGTGGATCAGCCCCAGCATTTT,CASSPLVDQPQHF
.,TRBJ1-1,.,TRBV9,TGTGCCAGCAGCGCCCGGGCTTTCTTT,CASSARAFF
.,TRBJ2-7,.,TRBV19,TGTGCCAGTAGTATGCACTACCCAGGCGAGCAGTACTTC,CASSMHYPGEQYF
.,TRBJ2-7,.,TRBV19,TGTGCCAGTCCCAAAGGGGAACTCTACGAGCAGTACTTC,CASPKGELYEQYF
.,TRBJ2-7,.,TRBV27,TGTGCCAGCAGTCGGGCCTTTGGGTCTTACGAGCAGTACTTC,CASSRAFGSYEQYF
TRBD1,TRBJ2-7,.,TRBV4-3,TGCGCCAGCAGCCACACAGGGGGCTACTACGAGCAGTACTTC,CASSHTGGYYEQYF
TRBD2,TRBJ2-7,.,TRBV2,TGTGCCAGCAGTGGAGGGCTAGCGGAGGGGATTAAGTACGAGCAGTACTTC,CASSGGLAEGIKYEQYF
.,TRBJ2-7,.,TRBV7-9,TGTGCCAGCAGCTCCGCTACAGGGCTAGCCCTCTACGAGCAGTACTTC,CASSSATGLALYEQYF
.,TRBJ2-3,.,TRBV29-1,TGCAGCGGCGAAGGGGGAGAGGCTGGCACAGATACGCAGTATTTT,CSGEGGEAGTDTQYF
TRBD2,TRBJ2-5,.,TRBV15,TGTGCCACCAGCAGAGATAGGAGGGAGGGCCTAATTGAGACCCAGTACTTC,CATSRDRREGLIETQYF
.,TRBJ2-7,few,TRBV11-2,TGTGCCAGCAGCTTAGACAGCTACGAGCAGTACTTC,CASSLDSYEQYF
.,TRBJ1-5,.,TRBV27,TGTGCCAGCAGTTTTTCCAGAACTCAGCCCCAGCATTTT,CASSFSRTQPQHF
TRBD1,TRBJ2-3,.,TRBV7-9,TGTGCCAGCAGCTTAGGACTTTGGGAGACAGGGGTCGGCACAGATACGCAGTATTTT,CASSLGLWETGVGTDTQYF